Below are 13 T cell receptor beta chains sequenced from a single sample in a study of shared clonotypes between healthy human individuals. Assay: immunoSEQ multiplex PCR; the TCRdb copy retains only in-frame clones and omits some. The sample has about 1,500,000 clones, roughly 96% seen once; the top ten hold over 1%. Sequencing was performed on naive CD4+ T cells sorted from blood. As for subset: CD45RA+ positively selected. These receptors originate from a man aged 25 to 45 in good health.

The rearrangement links TRBV29-1 to TRBJ1-5; a weak D match, TRBD1 (6 bases). The length of the CDR3 is 15 residues. The germline V gene encodes CDR1 SQVTM and CDR2 ANQGSEA. Trimming removed 4 bases from V and 3 bases from J, with 16 bases in between. CDR3 DNA sequence: TGCAGCGTTGTCGCGTCAGGGGACTTCAATCAGCCCCAGCATTTT. It encodes CSVVASGDFNQPQHF.

The V call is TRBV6-5, the J call TRBJ2-7; perhaps TRBD2 as D (5 bases). Germline CDR1 is MNHEY and CDR2 is SVGAGI. The length of the CDR3 is 14 residues. V was shortened by 6 bases and J by 5 bases, with 17 bases between the two germline ends. This chain's CDR3 is CASRTRGHSHEQYF. The DNA for the CDR3 is TGTGCCAGCAGGACCAGAGGGCATAGTCACGAGCAGTACTTC.

This clone was recorded once. Other DNA variants within this sample encode the same CDR3. V gene TRBV9 combines with J gene TRBJ2-7, with a possible D match to TRBD2 (5 bases). Germline loops: CDR1 SGDLS, CDR2 YYNGEE. The V end was cut by 0 bases, the J end by 1 base, with 8 bases between. The length of the CDR3 is 14 residues. Here the CDR3 DNA reads TGTGCCAGCAGCGTAGCTGAGGGTTCCTACGAGCAGTACTTC. Translating it yields CASSVAEGSYEQYF.

This clone appeared a single time. The V and J genes are TRBV4-2 and TRBJ2-1; TRBD2 agrees at 9 bases. CDR1 and CDR2 (germline): LGHNA, YNFKEQ. This CDR3 has 18 residues. After removal of 1 base from V and 4 bases from J, the junction contained 11 bases not matched to a gene. The DNA for the CDR3 is TGTGCCAGCAGCCAAGGTAGCGGGAGACTTCTGAGTTACAATGAGCAGTTCTTC. This sequence encodes CASSQGSGRLLSYNEQFF.

The rearrangement links TRBV14 to TRBJ2-7; D is unresolved. The CDR3 has 15 amino acids. Trimming stripped 0 bases from V and 6 bases from J, with 15 bases between. Germline loops: CDR1 SGHDN, CDR2 FVKESK. The CDR3 sequence is CASSQDLRQFGEQYF. The CDR3 DNA is TGTGCCAGCAGCCAAGATTTGAGGCAGTTTGGCGAGCAGTACTTC.

The V call is TRBV29-1, the J call TRBJ1-2; D might be TRBD1 (5 bases). This CDR3 has 14 residues. Trimming pared 4 bases from V and 6 bases from J, leaving 18 bases between. Germline assignment: CDR1 SQVTM and CDR2 ANQGSEA. The chain's CDR3 is CSVVGAAEEDGYTF. The CDR3 nucleotides read TGCAGCGTTGTCGGGGCAGCGGAGGAGGATGGCTACACCTTC.

The V call is TRBV9, the J call TRBJ2-1; possibly TRBD2 for D (6 bases). The CDR3 runs 12 residues. The V gene lost 2 bases and the J gene lost 9 bases, with 9 bases spanning the gap. Germline V CDR1 and CDR2: SGDLS, YYNGEE. The DNA of the CDR3 is TGTGCCAGCAGCGTGTCAGCGGGTGAGCAGTTCTTC. It encodes CASSVSAGEQFF.

This chain connects TRBV9 to TRBJ2-2; D is perhaps TRBD1 (6 bases). The V gene lost 4 bases and the J gene lost 1 base, with 8 bases spanning the gap. CDR1 is SGDLS and CDR2 is YYNGEE in the germline V gene. The CDR3 covers 14 residues. CDR3 sequence reads: CASSWGQNTGELFF. The CDR3 bases are TGTGCCAGCAGCTGGGGGCAGAACACCGGGGAGCTGTTTTTT.

The chain employs TRBV7-8 and TRBJ2-7; 13 nucleotides line up with TRBD2. With V trimmed by 2 bases and J by 2 bases, 15 bases remained unmatched. The germline V gene encodes CDR1 SGHVS and CDR2 FQNEAQ. The CDR3 runs 20 residues. The CDR3 bases are TGTGCCAGCAGCTTAATGAGTACTAGCGGGAGGGCCTTAATCCCCTACGAGCAGTACTTC. It yields the protein CASSLMSTSGRALIPYEQYF.

The J gene is TRBJ1-2, the V gene TRBV28, with 12 bases aligning to TRBD1. The V gene end was trimmed by 4 bases and the J gene end by 5 bases; junction bases not matched to a gene: 11. The germline gives CDR1 MDHEN, CDR2 SYDVKM. This CDR3 is built from 17 residues. In nucleotides, the CDR3 is TGTGCCAGCAGTTCGGAACCGGGACAGGGGGCGATTTATGGCTACACCTTC. This encodes CASSSEPGQGAIYGYTF.

J is TRBJ2-5 and V is TRBV2, with TRBD2 matching over 10 bases. The CDR3 totals 14 residues. Germline V lookup: CDR1 SNHLY, CDR2 FYNNEI. V shed 6 bases, J shed 5 bases, and the junction held 6 bases outside the gene matches. CDR3 nucleotides: TGTGCCAGCAGCCCGGGACTAGCGATGGAGACCCAGTACTTC. It is translated as CASSPGLAMETQYF. The full variable domain, in which reference TRBV2 and TRBJ2-5 provide the parts outside the CDR3, is EPEVTQTPSHQVTQMGQEVILRCVPISNHLYFYWYRQILGQKVEFLVSFYNNEISEKSEIFDDQFSVERPDGSNFTLKIRSTKLEDSAMYFCASSPGLAMETQYFGPGTRLLVL.

The chain recombines TRBV6-1 with TRBJ2-7; 10 bases align to TRBD2. This CDR3 spans 17 amino acids. V shed 2 bases and J 4 bases; nucleotides not matched to a gene: 11. Germline-derived CDR1 and CDR2 are MNHNS and SASEGT. CDR3 sequence (DNA): TGTGCCAGCAGTGAACTGGCCCTAGCGGGAGTTTGGTACGAGCAGTACTTC. Translating gives CASSELALAGVWYEQYF.

The gene calls are TRBV5-5 and TRBJ2-5; 8 bases are shared with TRBD1. Losses at the gene ends were 4 bases for V and 5 bases for J; bases not matched to a gene: 13. The CDR3 covers 16 residues. CDR1 SGHKS and CDR2 YYEKEE come from the germline V gene (reference sequence). The CDR3 nucleotides are TGTGCCAGCAGCCCCGCGGCAGGGGGCTCTCTGGAGACCCAGTACTTC. This translates into CASSPAAGGSLETQYF. Based on the CDR3 plus reference TRBV5-5 and TRBJ2-5, the full variable domain is DAGVTQSPTHLIKTRGQQVTLRCSPISGHKSVSWYQQVLGQGPQFIFQYYEKEERGRGNFPDRFSARQFPNYSSELNVNALLLGDSALYLCASSPAAGGSLETQYFGPGTRLLVL.